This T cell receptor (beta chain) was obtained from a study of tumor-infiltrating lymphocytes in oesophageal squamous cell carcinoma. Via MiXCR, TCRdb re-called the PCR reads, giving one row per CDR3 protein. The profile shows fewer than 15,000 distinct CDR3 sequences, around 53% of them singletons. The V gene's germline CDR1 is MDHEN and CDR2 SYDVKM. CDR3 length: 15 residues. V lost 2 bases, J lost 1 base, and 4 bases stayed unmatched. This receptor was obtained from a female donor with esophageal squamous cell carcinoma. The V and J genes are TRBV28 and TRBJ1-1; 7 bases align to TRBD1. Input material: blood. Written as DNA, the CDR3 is TGTGCCAGCAGTTTAGGGACAGAGGGGAACACTGAAGCTTTCTTT. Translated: CASSLGTEGNTEAFF.